The clone carrying this T cell receptor (beta chain) was observed a few times. The antigen is unknown. This record belongs to a study of radiation and T cells in renal cell carcinoma. Whole-study context: Nephrectomy followed 15 Gy stereotactic body radiation by 4 weeks.

As for time point: baseline pretreatment blood. Treatment described: 15 Gy SBRT to primary tumor, nephrectomy 4 weeks later. Radiation-treated patients gave blood at baseline, week 2 and week 4. Overall study findings and caveats: Top tumor clonotypes rose in blood 2 weeks post-radiation, then contracted.

Some clones are missing from TCRdb's copy, which holds only in-frame ones; the method was immunoSEQ multiplex PCR. This sample has 150,000 or so clones, with less than 90% found just once. Deletions cut 2 bases from V and 0 bases from J, with 14 bases between. CDR3 length: 16 residues. This chain connects TRBV23-1 to TRBJ2-7, with D possibly being TRBD1 (6 bases). Being an ORF, TRBV23-1 has a function that is uncertain. This TCR was sampled from a woman aged 45-65 years with renal cell carcinoma. The sequencing here drew on blood, taken from a patient whose treatment included radiotherapy and nephrectomy. As DNA, the CDR3 is TGCGCCAGCAGTCAACCACGGGACATCGCCTCCTACGAGCAGTACTTC. It is translated as CASSQPRDIASYEQYF.